Sequencing of this T cell receptor (beta chain) was carried out in a study of T cells in tuberculosis listed by TCRdb under 2018. With regard to the full study: In the study, CD1B tetramers and high-throughput TCR immunosequencing were combined to characterize T cells specific for the mycobacterial lipid antigen glucose monomycolate (GMM). IGRA-negative adolescents, IGRA-positive adolescents with latent tuberculosis and adults with active tuberculosis, ten per group, were compared in a South African clinical cohort. General findings and caveats noted by the study authors: The smaller NN-distances were partly driven by shorter CDR3-alpha lengths in active tuberculosis patients, and the difference for TCR-beta did not reach statistical significance. Active tuberculosis TCR-alpha repertoires showed smaller mean NN-distances to GMM-specific TCRs than IGRA-negative controls, suggesting clonal expansion of these TCRs. Clinical samples were selected based on which cryopreserved specimens were available, and the active tuberculosis cases were adults whereas the controls were adolescents. Using GEM motif frequencies, a classifier achieved under 75% accuracy, whereas a classifier built on the diverse GMM-specific repertoire got to more than 85% accuracy (AUROC more than 0.85).

At study entry, adolescents were screened for latent tuberculosis infection using a tuberculin skin test and the QuantiFERON-TB GOLD In-Tube IGRA. Immunosequencing was performed on unsorted cryopreserved PBMC and covered roughly 100,000 T cells per clinical donor on average. Eleven high schools in the Worcester region of the Western Cape, South Africa, served as enrollment sites for adolescents aged 12 to 18 years. Some 10 M. tuberculosis-infected and ten uninfected adolescents were selected with matching for age and sex. Adolescent PBMC were isolated from freshly drawn heparinized blood by density centrifugation and cryopreserved. The immunoSEQ multiplex PCR assay was used to generate TCR libraries, with TCR-beta and/or TCR-alpha/delta assays applied to each sample. The amplified TCR libraries were sequenced on the Illumina high-throughput platform. The authors' analysis ran thus. Clustering and dimensionality reduction were performed using pairwise TCRdist distances among GMM-specific receptors from ex vivo sorted or in vitro expanded T cells. Each clinical repertoire was scored by mean NN-distance, the average TCRdist to the nearest 10% of tetramer-positive reference sequences. GEM TCR motif frequency was calculated as the fraction of unique TCRs that matched known GEM sequences by V/J usage and CDR3 length. Active tuberculosis was classified by linear discriminant analysis with leave-one-out cross-validation, implemented in scikit-learn. Imported from immuneACCESS, the table was reduced by TCRdb to in-frame sequences with V and J called. These copies leave out some clones; in studies compared against another copy, an unresolved V gene accounts for under half, and the cause of the remainder is not known. That table is the source of V, J and clone size, and D and trimming were worked out from the DNA. The sample table lists tens of thousands of clones, 93% of them with a count of one. Roughly 6.4% of the sample lies in the top ten.

Turning to this clone: Its recognized antigen is unknown. The record has no base qualities; no much larger clone is one base away.

V is clipped by 2 bases and J by 6 bases, and the sequence between their germline boundaries is 4 bases long. Taken from the germline V gene (reference sequence), the CDR1 and CDR2 loops are MNHNY and SVGAGI. Counted from cysteine to phenylalanine, this CDR3 has 12 amino acids. This entry keeps only the CDR3 DNA: 36 bases, framed from base 1. This TCR derives from a donor aged 10-35 years with latent tuberculosis or without tuberculosis infection. The chain is made from TRBV6-6 and TRBJ1-4, with an unclear D gene assignment. Sequencing was carried out using PBMCs. This receptor has the CDR3 CASSYRDEKLFF. The sequenced DNA: TGTGCCAGCAGTTACAGAGATGAAAAACTGTTTTTT.